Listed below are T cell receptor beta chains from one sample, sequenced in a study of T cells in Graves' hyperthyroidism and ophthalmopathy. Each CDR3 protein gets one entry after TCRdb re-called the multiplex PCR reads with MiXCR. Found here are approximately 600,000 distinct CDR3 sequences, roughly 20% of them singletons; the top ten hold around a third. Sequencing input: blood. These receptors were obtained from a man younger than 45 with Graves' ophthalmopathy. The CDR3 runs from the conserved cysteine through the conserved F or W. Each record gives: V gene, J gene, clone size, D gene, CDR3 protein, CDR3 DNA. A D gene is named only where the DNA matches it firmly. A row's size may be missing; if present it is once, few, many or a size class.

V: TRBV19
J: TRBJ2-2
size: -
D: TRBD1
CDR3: CASFTGTGNTGELFF
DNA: TGTGCCAGTTTTACCGGGACAGGGAACACCGGGGAGCTGTTTTTT

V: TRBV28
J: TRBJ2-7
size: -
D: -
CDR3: CASSKPTGIYEQYF
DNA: TGTGCCAGCAGTAAACCCACAGGGATCTACGAGCAGTACTTC

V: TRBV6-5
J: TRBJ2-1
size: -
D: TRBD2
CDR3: CASSYTLAGGPRNEQFF
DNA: TGTGCCAGCAGTTATACCCTAGCGGGAGGGCCGAGGAATGAGCAGTTCTTC

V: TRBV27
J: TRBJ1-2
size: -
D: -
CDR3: CASSLRTPGDYGYTF
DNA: TGTGCCAGCAGTTTAAGGACACCAGGGGACTATGGCTACACCTTC

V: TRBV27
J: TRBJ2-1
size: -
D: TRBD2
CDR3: CASSSPARNLAGLVRQFF
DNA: TGTGCCAGCAGTTCCCCCGCTCGAAATCTAGCGGGACTAGTGAGACAGTTCTTC

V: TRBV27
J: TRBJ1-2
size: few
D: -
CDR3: CASSFRAGHYGYTF
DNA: TGTGCCAGCAGTTTTAGGGCAGGGCACTATGGCTACACCTTC

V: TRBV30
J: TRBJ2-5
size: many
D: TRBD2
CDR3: CAWTGTSGMYQETQYF
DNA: TGTGCCTGGACCGGGACTAGCGGAATGTACCAAGAGACCCAGTACTTC

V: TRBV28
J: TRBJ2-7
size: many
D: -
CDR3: CATLVVGPLYRYEQYF
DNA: TGTGCCACCCTCGTAGTCGGGCCCCTATATAGGTACGAGCAGTACTTC

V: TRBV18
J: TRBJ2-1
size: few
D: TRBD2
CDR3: CASSPPGRGRFEQFF
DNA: TGTGCCAGCTCACCACCGGGGAGGGGAAGATTTGAGCAGTTCTTC

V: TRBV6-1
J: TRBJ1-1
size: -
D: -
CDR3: CASTQGLPPTEAFF
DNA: TGTGCCAGCACCCAAGGCCTCCCCCCGACTGAAGCTTTCTTT

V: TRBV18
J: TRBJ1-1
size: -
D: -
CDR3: CASSQRPTGPATEAFF
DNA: TGTGCCAGCTCGCAACGGCCCACGGGGCCGGCCACTGAAGCTTTCTTT

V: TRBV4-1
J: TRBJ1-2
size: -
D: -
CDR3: CASSQDYGYNYGYTF
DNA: TGCGCCAGCAGCCAAGATTATGGGTACAACTATGGCTACACCTTC

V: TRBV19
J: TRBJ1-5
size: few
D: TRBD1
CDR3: CASKAGGDQPQHF
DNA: TGTGCCAGTAAAGCAGGGGGCGATCAGCCCCAGCATTTT

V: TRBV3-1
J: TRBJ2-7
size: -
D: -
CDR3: CASSQEGGTVYEQYF
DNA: TGTGCCAGCAGCCAAGAGGGGGGGACAGTCTACGAGCAGTACTTC

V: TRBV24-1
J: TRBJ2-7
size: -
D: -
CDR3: CATSESNRDPLPDEQYF
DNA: TGTGCCACCAGTGAATCCAACCGGGACCCCCTTCCCGATGAGCAGTACTTC

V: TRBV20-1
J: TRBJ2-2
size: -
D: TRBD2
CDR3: CSASAGLAGGPRTGELFF
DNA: TGCAGTGCTAGTGCTGGACTAGCGGGAGGGCCACGGACCGGGGAGCTGTTTTTT

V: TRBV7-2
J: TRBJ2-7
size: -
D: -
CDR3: CASSPVVGALYEQYF
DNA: TGTGCCAGCAGCCCCGTTGTAGGGGCCTTGTACGAGCAGTACTTC

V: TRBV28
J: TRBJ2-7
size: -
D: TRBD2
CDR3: CASSLALAEITYEQYF
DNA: TGTGCCAGCAGTTTAGCCCTAGCGGAAATTACCTACGAGCAGTACTTC

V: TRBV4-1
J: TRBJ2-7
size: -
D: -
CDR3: CASSQGGSDEQYF
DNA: TGCGCCAGCAGCCAAGGGGGTTCGGACGAGCAGTACTTC

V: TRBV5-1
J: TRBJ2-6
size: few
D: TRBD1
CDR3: CASSLEPSPGQGTGANVLTF
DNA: TGCGCCAGCAGCTTGGAACCATCCCCGGGACAGGGAACTGGGGCCAACGTCCTGACTTTC